This TCR beta chain stems from a study of blood T cells in healthy people across ages. Then a second PCR, running about 6 to 12 cycles, was carried out with a sample-barcoded 5' primer and a J-beta primer mix. Each CDR3 protein is one row after TCRdb ran MiXCR on the 5' RACE reads. The sample has 600,000 to 1,000,000 distinct CDR3 sequences; around 25% are singletons. This clonotype has only a few counts. The CDR3 runs to 13 residues. CDR1 and CDR2 from the germline V gene are MDHEN and SYDVKM. Trimming pared 5 bases from V and 6 bases from J, leaving 12 bases between. The same sample was also studied in work on T cells of mothers and their children.

The clonotype comes from a boy aged 5-17 years in good health. V gene TRBV28 combines with J gene TRBJ2-3, with unresolved D. Sample: blood. As DNA, the CDR3 is TGTGCCAGCAGTCTTTTTGGATCGGATACGCAGTATTTT. The encoded protein is CASSLFGSDTQYF.